The rows below give T cell receptor beta chains drawn from one sample of a study of blood T cell repertoires in COVID-19. Sequencing was performed with immunoSEQ multiplex PCR; in TCRdb, only in-frame clones are kept and a portion is missing. The top ten hold about 3.5% of the sample, which has fewer than 110,000 clones, almost 90% seen once. The sample consisted of peripheral blood. Source of these receptors: a human donor in a cohort sampled during active COVID-19. The CDR3 runs from the conserved cysteine through the conserved F or W. Each record gives: CDR3 protein, CDR3 DNA, J gene, V gene, D gene, clone size. The D gene is left open where the match is weak. Expanded clones are given a class, and other clones once, few, many or no size at all.

cdr3_aa: CASSPGQTYGYTF
cdr3_nt: TGTGCCAGCAGCCCCGGACAGACCTATGGCTACACCTTC
j_call: TRBJ1-2
v_call: TRBV5-6
d_call: .
clone_size: .

cdr3_aa: CASSSRNSPLHF
cdr3_nt: TGTGCCAGCAGTAGCCGTAATTCACCCCTCCACTTT
j_call: TRBJ1-6
v_call: TRBV25-1
d_call: .
clone_size: .

cdr3_aa: CASRLRTGMSSYEQYF
cdr3_nt: TGTGCCAGCAGACTCCGGACAGGAATGAGCTCCTACGAGCAGTACTTC
j_call: TRBJ2-7
v_call: TRBV6-6
d_call: TRBD1
clone_size: .

cdr3_aa: CASSLVASGDLKQYF
cdr3_nt: TGTGCCAGCAGCTTAGTGGCTAGCGGCGACCTCAAGCAGTACTTC
j_call: TRBJ2-7
v_call: TRBV7-2
d_call: TRBD2
clone_size: .

cdr3_aa: CASRGDPGEQYF
cdr3_nt: TGTGCCAGCCGGGGGGACCCGGGAGAGCAGTACTTC
j_call: TRBJ2-7
v_call: TRBV27
d_call: TRBD2
clone_size: .

cdr3_aa: CASSTDINQPQHF
cdr3_nt: TGTGCCAGTAGTACGGACATAAATCAGCCCCAGCATTTT
j_call: TRBJ1-5
v_call: TRBV19
d_call: .
clone_size: .

cdr3_aa: CASSLPKGTGTSYYEQYF
cdr3_nt: TGTGCCAGCAGCTTACCAAAGGGGACCGGGACTAGCTACTACGAGCAGTACTTC
j_call: TRBJ2-7
v_call: TRBV7-3
d_call: TRBD2
clone_size: once

cdr3_aa: CASQQVYYGYTF
cdr3_nt: TGTGCCAGCCAACAAGTCTACTATGGCTACACCTTC
j_call: TRBJ1-2
v_call: TRBV6-5
d_call: .
clone_size: .

cdr3_aa: CASSLDLGGQETQYF
cdr3_nt: TGTGCCAGCAGCTTAGACTTGGGGGGACAAGAGACCCAGTACTTC
j_call: TRBJ2-5
v_call: TRBV7-2
d_call: .
clone_size: .

cdr3_aa: CAAGPGNTIYF
cdr3_nt: TGTGCCGCTGGCCCCGGGAACACCATATATTTT
j_call: TRBJ1-3
v_call: TRBV28
d_call: .
clone_size: .

cdr3_aa: CASSARGPGSGGANVLTF
cdr3_nt: TGTGCCAGCAGCGCCAGGGGCCCCGGGTCGGGTGGGGCCAACGTCCTGACTTTC
j_call: TRBJ2-6
v_call: TRBV7-8
d_call: .
clone_size: .

cdr3_aa: CASSQGQGNTIYF
cdr3_nt: TGTGCCAGCAGCCAAGGACAGGGAAACACCATATATTTT
j_call: TRBJ1-3
v_call: TRBV3-1/TRBV3-2
d_call: .
clone_size: once

cdr3_aa: CASSSQGPAMATPF
cdr3_nt: TGTGCCAGCTCATCCCAGGGCCCCGCTATGGCTACCCCCTTC
j_call: TRBJ1-2
v_call: TRBV18
d_call: .
clone_size: .

cdr3_aa: CASMTGGFNQPQHF
cdr3_nt: TGTGCCAGCATGACAGGGGGTTTCAATCAGCCCCAGCATTTT
j_call: TRBJ1-5
v_call: TRBV6-5
d_call: TRBD1
clone_size: .

cdr3_aa: CASSLLAGIENEQFF
cdr3_nt: TGCGCCAGCAGCCTCCTAGCGGGAATAGAGAATGAGCAGTTCTTC
j_call: TRBJ2-1
v_call: TRBV5-1
d_call: TRBD2
clone_size: .

cdr3_aa: CASSLPSGGNNEQFF
cdr3_nt: TGTGCCAGCAGTTTGCCTAGCGGGGGAAACAATGAGCAGTTCTTC
j_call: TRBJ2-1
v_call: TRBV28
d_call: TRBD2
clone_size: .

cdr3_aa: CASSPGTGFSYNEQFF
cdr3_nt: TGTGCCAGCAGTCCCGGGACAGGTTTCTCCTACAATGAGCAGTTCTTC
j_call: TRBJ2-1
v_call: TRBV6-2/TRBV6-3
d_call: TRBD1
clone_size: .

cdr3_aa: CAWSAPTRTGKKLFF
cdr3_nt: TGTGCCTGGAGTGCCCCCACTCGGACAGGAAAAAAACTGTTTTTT
j_call: TRBJ1-4
v_call: TRBV30
d_call: TRBD1
clone_size: .

cdr3_aa: CASSYLTGSYYGYTF
cdr3_nt: TGTGCCAGCAGTTACCTTACAGGGTCTTACTATGGCTACACCTTC
j_call: TRBJ1-2
v_call: TRBV2
d_call: .
clone_size: .

cdr3_aa: CASSAGTGFAYTF
cdr3_nt: TGTGCCAGCAGCGCCGGGACAGGGTTTGCCTACACCTTC
j_call: TRBJ1-2
v_call: TRBV11-1
d_call: TRBD1
clone_size: .

cdr3_aa: CASSLGRSTDTQYF
cdr3_nt: TGTGCCAGCAGTTTAGGGAGAAGCACAGATACGCAGTATTTT
j_call: TRBJ2-3
v_call: TRBV28
d_call: .
clone_size: .

cdr3_aa: CASSLPLTGTGGNNEQFF
cdr3_nt: TGCGCCAGCAGCTTGCCCTTAACCGGGACAGGGGGGAATAATGAGCAGTTCTTC
j_call: TRBJ2-1
v_call: TRBV5-1
d_call: TRBD1
clone_size: .

cdr3_aa: CAGGTRSYNEKLFF
cdr3_nt: TGTGCCGGGGGGACGAGGAGTTATAATGAAAAACTGTTTTTT
j_call: TRBJ1-4
v_call: TRBV6-5
d_call: .
clone_size: .

cdr3_aa: CASSAEGASRTQYF
cdr3_nt: TGTGCCAGCAGCGCTGAGGGGGCCTCTAGGACCCAGTACTTC
j_call: TRBJ2-5
v_call: TRBV11-3
d_call: TRBD1
clone_size: .

cdr3_aa: CASSDSGTSNTGELFF
cdr3_nt: TGTGCCAGCAGCGACTCCGGGACAAGCAACACCGGGGAGCTGTTTTTT
j_call: TRBJ2-2
v_call: TRBV7-6
d_call: .
clone_size: .

cdr3_aa: CASKFGGTGYEQYF
cdr3_nt: TGTGCCAGCAAATTTGGCGGGACAGGTTATGAGCAGTACTTC
j_call: TRBJ2-7
v_call: TRBV28
d_call: TRBD1
clone_size: .

cdr3_aa: CASSPGAANEQYF
cdr3_nt: TGTGCCAGCAGCCCCGGAGCTGCGAACGAGCAGTACTTC
j_call: TRBJ2-7
v_call: TRBV7-2
d_call: .
clone_size: few

cdr3_aa: CASSTSSGGGREQFF
cdr3_nt: TGTGCCAGTAGTACCTCCTCGGGAGGGGGCCGTGAGCAGTTCTTC
j_call: TRBJ2-1
v_call: TRBV19
d_call: .
clone_size: .

cdr3_aa: CASSLWDRGFGGYTF
cdr3_nt: TGTGCCAGCAGCTTGTGGGACAGGGGGTTTGGTGGCTACACCTTC
j_call: TRBJ1-2
v_call: TRBV7-9
d_call: TRBD1
clone_size: .

cdr3_aa: CASSKDRVDNEQFF
cdr3_nt: TGTGCCAGCAGTAAGGACAGGGTGGACAATGAGCAGTTCTTC
j_call: TRBJ2-1
v_call: TRBV6-5
d_call: TRBD1
clone_size: .

cdr3_aa: CASSQTWTGLGGYTF
cdr3_nt: TGTGCCAGCAGCCAAACATGGACAGGCTTAGGTGGCTACACCTTC
j_call: TRBJ1-2
v_call: TRBV11-2
d_call: TRBD1
clone_size: .

cdr3_aa: CASSFWKSGGWISEF
cdr3_nt: TGTGCCAGCAGCTTCTGGAAAAGCGGGGGATGGATATCCGAATTC
j_call: TRBJ2-7
v_call: TRBV5-4
d_call: TRBD2
clone_size: .

cdr3_aa: CASSVGGGGPYEQYF
cdr3_nt: TGTGCCAGCAGCGTAGGGGGAGGGGGGCCCTACGAGCAGTACTTC
j_call: TRBJ2-7
v_call: TRBV9
d_call: .
clone_size: .

cdr3_aa: CASSLLGLEQFF
cdr3_nt: TGTGCCAGCAGCTTATTGGGCCTTGAGCAGTTCTTC
j_call: TRBJ2-1
v_call: TRBV7-2
d_call: .
clone_size: .

cdr3_aa: CASSIEGALRAFF
cdr3_nt: TGTGCCAGTAGTATAGAAGGGGCTCTTCGGGCTTTCTTT
j_call: TRBJ1-1
v_call: TRBV19
d_call: .
clone_size: .

cdr3_aa: CASSLSSTGQRYGYTF
cdr3_nt: TGCGCCAGCAGCTTGTCTTCTACTGGACAGAGATATGGCTACACCTTC
j_call: TRBJ1-2
v_call: TRBV5-1
d_call: .
clone_size: .

cdr3_aa: CASSLTGATNEKLFF
cdr3_nt: TGTGCCAGCAGTCTCACAGGGGCCACGAATGAAAAACTGTTTTTT
j_call: TRBJ1-4
v_call: TRBV6-5
d_call: TRBD1
clone_size: .

cdr3_aa: CASSFRRLAGSDTQYF
cdr3_nt: TGTGCCAGCAGCTTCCGTAGACTAGCTGGGTCAGATACGCAGTATTTT
j_call: TRBJ2-3
v_call: TRBV7-2
d_call: TRBD2
clone_size: .

cdr3_aa: CASSPGQGYNSPLHF
cdr3_nt: TGTGCCAGCAGCCCGGGACAGGGGTATAATTCACCCCTCCACTTT
j_call: TRBJ1-6
v_call: TRBV5-4
d_call: TRBD1
clone_size: .

cdr3_aa: CASSQGLAGGADTQYF
cdr3_nt: TGTGCCAGCAGCCAAGGACTAGCGGGGGGGGCAGATACGCAGTATTTT
j_call: TRBJ2-3
v_call: TRBV3-1/TRBV3-2
d_call: TRBD2
clone_size: .